This T cell receptor beta chain was found in a study of control samples from healthy donors and cancer patients. Produced via immunoSEQ multiplex PCR; TCRdb's table is partial and in-frame only. The table shows 100,000 to 150,000 clones, with more than 80% occurring only once. V was clipped by 0 bases and J by 5 bases, with 8 bases between them. CDR3 length: 14 amino acids. Germline CDR1 and CDR2: SGHRS and YFSETQ. The genes are TRBV5-1 and TRBJ1-4; D is unresolved. Sequencing was done on a sample of blood. The source is a man in his fifties in good health. CDR3 protein: CASSLAVGNEKLFF. Here the CDR3 DNA reads TGCGCCAGCAGCTTGGCCGTGGGGAATGAAAAACTGTTTTTT.